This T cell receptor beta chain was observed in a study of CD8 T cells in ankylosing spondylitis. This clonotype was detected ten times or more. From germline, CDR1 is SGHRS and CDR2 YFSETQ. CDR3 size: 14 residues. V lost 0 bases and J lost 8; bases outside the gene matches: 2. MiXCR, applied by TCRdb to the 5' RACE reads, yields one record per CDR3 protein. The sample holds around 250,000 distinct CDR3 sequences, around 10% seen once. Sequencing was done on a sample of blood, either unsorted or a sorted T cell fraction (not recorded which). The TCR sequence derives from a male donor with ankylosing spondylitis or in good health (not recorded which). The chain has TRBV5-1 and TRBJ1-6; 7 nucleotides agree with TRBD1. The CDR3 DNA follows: TGCGCCAGCAGCTTGGACAGGGGCGATTCACCCCTCCACTTT. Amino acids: CASSLDRGDSPLHF. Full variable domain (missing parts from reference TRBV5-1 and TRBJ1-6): KAGVTQTPRYLIKTRGQQVTLSCSPISGHRSVSWYQQTPGQGLQFLFEYFSETQRNKGNFPGRFSGRQFSNSRSEMNVSTLELGDSALYLCASSLDRGDSPLHFGNGTRLTVT.